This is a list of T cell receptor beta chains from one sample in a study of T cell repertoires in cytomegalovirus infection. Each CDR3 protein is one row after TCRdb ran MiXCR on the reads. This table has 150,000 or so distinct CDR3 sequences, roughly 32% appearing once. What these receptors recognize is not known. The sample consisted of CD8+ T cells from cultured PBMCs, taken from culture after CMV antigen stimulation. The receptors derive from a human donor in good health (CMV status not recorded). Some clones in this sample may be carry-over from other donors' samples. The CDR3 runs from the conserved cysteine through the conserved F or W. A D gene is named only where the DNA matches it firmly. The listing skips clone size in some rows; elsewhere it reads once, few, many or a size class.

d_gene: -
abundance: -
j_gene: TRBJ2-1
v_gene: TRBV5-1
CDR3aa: CASSLGWGDYNEQFF
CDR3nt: TGCGCCAGCAGCTTGGGGTGGGGGGACTACAATGAGCAGTTCTTC

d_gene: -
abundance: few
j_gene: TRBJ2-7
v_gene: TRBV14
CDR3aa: CASSLVGLTYEQYF
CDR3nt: TGTGCCAGCAGTTTGGTCGGACTAACCTACGAGCAGTACTTC

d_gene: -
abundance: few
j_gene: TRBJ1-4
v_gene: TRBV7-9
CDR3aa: CASSHDMGYEKLFF
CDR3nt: TGTGCCAGCAGCCACGACATGGGATATGAAAAACTGTTTTTT

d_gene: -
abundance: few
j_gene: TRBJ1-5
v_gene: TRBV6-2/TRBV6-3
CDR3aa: CASMPRDYNQPQHF
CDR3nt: TGTGCCAGCATGCCCAGGGACTACAATCAGCCCCAGCATTTT

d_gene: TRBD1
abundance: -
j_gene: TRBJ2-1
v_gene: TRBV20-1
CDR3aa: CSAWDSYNEQFF
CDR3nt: TGCAGTGCCTGGGACAGCTACAATGAGCAGTTCTTC

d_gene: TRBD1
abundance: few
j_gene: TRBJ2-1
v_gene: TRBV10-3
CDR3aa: CAISESSGQGGHEQFF
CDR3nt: TGTGCCATCAGTGAGTCGAGCGGACAGGGAGGACATGAGCAGTTCTTC

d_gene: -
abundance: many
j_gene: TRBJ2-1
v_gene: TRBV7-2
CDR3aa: CASSLFPGNEQFF
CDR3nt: TGTGCCAGCAGCCTTTTTCCGGGGAATGAGCAGTTCTTC

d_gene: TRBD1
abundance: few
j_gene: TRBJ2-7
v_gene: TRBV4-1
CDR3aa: CASSYDGTGAYEQYF
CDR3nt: TGCGCCAGCAGCTATGACGGGACAGGGGCCTACGAGCAGTACTTC

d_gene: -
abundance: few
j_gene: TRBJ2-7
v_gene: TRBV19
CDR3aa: CASSIRDEQYF
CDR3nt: TGTGCCAGTAGTATTCGCGACGAGCAGTACTTC

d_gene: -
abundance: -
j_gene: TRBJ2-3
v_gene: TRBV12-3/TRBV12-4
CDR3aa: CASAEMGTDTQYF
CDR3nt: TGTGCCAGCGCTGAGATGGGCACAGATACGCAGTATTTT

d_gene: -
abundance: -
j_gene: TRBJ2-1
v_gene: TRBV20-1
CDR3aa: CSARAHEPEQFF
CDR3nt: TGCAGTGCTAGAGCACACGAACCCGAGCAGTTCTTC